Listed below are T cell receptor beta chains from one sample, sequenced in a study of cytomegalovirus exposure and HLA in healthy donors. TCRdb's table, derived via immunoSEQ multiplex PCR, lists solely in-frame clones and lacks some. The table shows about 82,000 clones, with 74% occurring only once. The specimen sequenced was PBMCs. The source is a man in his forties in good health and CMV-seropositive. The conserved cysteine and the conserved F or W are not part of the CDR3 here. The order of the fields is V gene, clone size, J gene, D gene, CDR3 length, CDR3 protein. The D gene is left open where the match is weak. Some rows mark clone size as missing; the rest say once, few, many or name a class of expanded clone.

TRBV28	few	TRBJ1-2	TRBD1	10	ASRGTAWGYT
TRBV18	NA	TRBJ2-7	TRBD1	13	ASSPGTEASYEQY
TRBV10-3	NA	TRBJ1-4	NA	14	AISEGVQAEGEKLF
TRBV18	NA	TRBJ1-2	TRBD1	10	ASAGQGRGYT
TRBV19	NA	TRBJ2-7	NA	13	ASSIEGQTHYEQY
TRBV18	NA	TRBJ1-3	NA	14	ASSPDAGEAGNTIY
TRBV6-5	NA	TRBJ1-1	NA	11	ASSYRGNTEAF
TRBV29-1	NA	TRBJ2-5	NA	8	SIASEAQY
TRBV19	NA	TRBJ2-6	NA	13	ASSIGGGGANVLT
TRBV5-8	NA	TRBJ1-4	TRBD1	12	ASRGQGKREKLF
TRBV27	NA	TRBJ1-5	NA	13	ASSFSGLPDQPQH
TRBV6-5	NA	TRBJ2-7	NA	11	ASIARGSYEQY
TRBV6-5	once	TRBJ2-4	NA	13	ASSRADWGENIQY
TRBV6-5	NA	TRBJ2-5	TRBD1	13	ASSYSGGTGETQY
TRBV28	NA	TRBJ1-3	NA	12	ASSLGGEGNTIY
TRBV7-7	once	TRBJ2-2	TRBD2	12	ASSLSAGGGELF
TRBV5-1	NA	TRBJ1-1	TRBD1	12	ASSLAGTGTEAF
TRBV9	NA	TRBJ2-7	NA	13	ASSVGVGEEGEQY
TRBV19	NA	TRBJ2-7	TRBD2	11	ASSPQRDYEQY
TRBV11-2	NA	TRBJ2-7	NA	10	ASSLGTYEQY
TRBV6-1	NA	TRBJ2-7	TRBD1	13	ASTILRDRVDEQY
TRBV7-2	NA	TRBJ1-1	NA	13	ASSLKGGFIPEAF
TRBV27	NA	TRBJ2-3	TRBD2	15	ATYPPRLAGVGDTQY
TRBV5-4	medium-sized	TRBJ1-3	NA	14	ASSPQVRGSGNTIY
TRBV18	NA	TRBJ2-7	TRBD1	14	ASSPLTTGFYREQY
TRBV9	NA	TRBJ2-3	NA	13	ASSVGLASTDTQY
TRBV29-1	NA	TRBJ2-7	TRBD1	11	SVEEGTGYEQY
TRBV4-2	few	TRBJ1-5	NA	13	ASSQRGQSNQPQH
TRBV2	NA	TRBJ1-1	NA	13	ASSIQWGQNTEAF
TRBV7-2	few	TRBJ2-7	TRBD2	13	ASSSSGGEGYEQY
TRBV27	NA	TRBJ2-2	NA	16	ASSLSRVAETNTGELF
TRBV11-2	NA	TRBJ2-7	TRBD1	12	ASIWDRGKGEQY
TRBV4-1	NA	TRBJ2-7	NA	14	ASSQEASPRPYEQY
TRBV5-4	NA	TRBJ2-7	NA	13	ASSSQGTFGYEQY
TRBV27	NA	TRBJ1-2	TRBD1	14	ASSLYAGGWRGGYT
TRBV28	NA	TRBJ1-2	NA	13	ASSSPAGINYGYT
TRBV28	NA	TRBJ1-5	NA	10	ASRREDQPQH
TRBV25-1	NA	TRBJ1-1	NA	15	ASSEWRQGHMNTEAF
TRBV6-5	NA	TRBJ2-7	NA	13	ASSSSPTSGYEQY
TRBV5-1	once	TRBJ2-1	TRBD2	16	ASSLRQGKLAGVGEQF
TRBV7-2	NA	TRBJ2-7	TRBD1	13	ASRRQGTYSYEQY
TRBV6-6	NA	TRBJ1-6	NA	14	ASSLDPDLNNSPLH
TRBV4-1	few	TRBJ2-3	NA	13	ASSQEPGVIDTQY
TRBV28	NA	TRBJ1-2	NA	12	ASSDRMLSYGYT
TRBV7-6	NA	TRBJ2-3	TRBD2	14	ASSLYERDGADTQY
TRBV30	few	TRBJ2-1	NA	11	AWSVLVHNEQF
TRBV2	NA	TRBJ1-1	NA	10	ASRPDKTEAF
TRBV6-5	once	TRBJ1-6	NA	12	ASSSRQGNSPLH
TRBV2	NA	TRBJ1-5	NA	13	ASRKDRTSNQPQH
TRBV30	NA	TRBJ2-7	NA	14	AWSAPPTSTAYEQY
TRBV28	once	TRBJ2-6	NA	14	ASTRPHLSGANVLT
TRBV28	NA	TRBJ2-2	NA	11	ASSSLNTGELF